A selection of T cell receptor beta chains follows, all from one sample in a study of vaccination effects on CD4 cells after COVID-19. For these TCRs, the target antigens are not known. Measured with immunoSEQ multiplex PCR; TCRdb has only the in-frame clones, and not every one. Of approximately 82,000 clones listed, approximately 74% are singletons. Specimen: CD4+ T cells from PBMCs cultured with HCoV-229E spike peptides, collected before COVID-19 vaccination. The origin of the receptors is a human donor who received a COVID-19 vaccine. The CDR3 runs from the conserved cysteine through the conserved F or W. A D gene is named only where the DNA matches it firmly. Only some rows state a clone size, as once, few, many or a class for expanded clones.

D: NA; size: NA; J: TRBJ1-5; V: TRBV6-1; DNA: TGTGCCAGCAGTGCGGGCGGAGGGGCTTATCTTAGCAATCAGCCCCAGCATTTT; CDR3: CASSAGGGAYLSNQPQHF
D: TRBD2; size: NA; J: TRBJ2-5; V: TRBV3-1/TRBV3-2; DNA: TGTGCCAGCAGCCCGGGAGGGCCGGACGAGACCCAGTACTTC; CDR3: CASSPGGPDETQYF
D: TRBD1; size: NA; J: TRBJ2-5; V: TRBV19; DNA: TGTGCCAGTAGTTCTCGGGACAGGGAACGGGAGACCCAGTACTTC; CDR3: CASSSRDRERETQYF
D: NA; size: NA; J: TRBJ1-4; V: TRBV19; DNA: TGTGCCAGTAGTAACATCCTACCCTCATGGGATGAAAAACTGTTTTTT; CDR3: CASSNILPSWDEKLFF
D: NA; size: few; J: TRBJ1-6; V: TRBV5-6; DNA: TGTGCCAGCAGCTCGCTATCACAGGGTTGGTCACCCCTCCACTTT; CDR3: CASSSLSQGWSPLHF
D: TRBD2; size: NA; J: TRBJ2-1; V: TRBV5-1; DNA: TGCGCCAGCAGCTTGGTCAGCGGGGGCACCTACAATGAGCAGTTCTTC; CDR3: CASSLVSGGTYNEQFF
D: TRBD1; size: NA; J: TRBJ2-2; V: TRBV5-1; DNA: TGCGCCAGCAGCCTGCAGGGGGCGCGGACCGGGGAGCTGTTTTTT; CDR3: CASSLQGARTGELFF
D: TRBD1; size: NA; J: TRBJ1-1; V: TRBV11-2; DNA: TGTGCCAGCAGCTTAGGGACAGGGGCATTCGGGGACACTGAAGCTTTCTTT; CDR3: CASSLGTGAFGDTEAFF
D: TRBD1; size: NA; J: TRBJ1-1; V: TRBV7-2; DNA: TGTGCCAGCAGCTTAGAGACAGGGATGAACACTGAAGCTTTCTTT; CDR3: CASSLETGMNTEAFF
D: TRBD1; size: NA; J: TRBJ2-5; V: TRBV27; DNA: TGTGCCAGCAGTTCCAGTAGACAGGGACGGGAGACCCAGTACTTC; CDR3: CASSSSRQGRETQYF
D: NA; size: few; J: TRBJ2-1; V: TRBV7-2; DNA: TGTGCCAGCACCCTCGTACCGGGAATTTTCAATGAGCAGTTCTTC; CDR3: CASTLVPGIFNEQFF
D: NA; size: NA; J: TRBJ1-4; V: TRBV11-1; DNA: TGTGCCAGCTCGCGACGGCCTAATGAAAAACTGTTTTTT; CDR3: CASSRRPNEKLFF
D: NA; size: NA; J: TRBJ2-3; V: TRBV9; DNA: TGTGCCAGCAGCCCGATGGGCGGGCAGAAGACAGATACGCAGTATTTT; CDR3: CASSPMGGQKTDTQYF
D: NA; size: NA; J: TRBJ2-2; V: TRBV12-3/TRBV12-4; DNA: TGTGCCAGCAGCCCCAGGGTTGGGGAGCTGTTTTTT; CDR3: CASSPRVGELFF
D: TRBD2; size: NA; J: TRBJ2-5; V: TRBV2; DNA: TGTGCCAGCACCCGCATAGCGGGGGGTGGAGAGACCCAGTACTTC; CDR3: CASTRIAGGGETQYF
D: NA; size: NA; J: TRBJ1-3; V: TRBV5-6; DNA: TGTGCCAGCAGCTACACCCCAGGGGCGGGAAACACCATATATTTT; CDR3: CASSYTPGAGNTIYF
D: TRBD2; size: NA; J: TRBJ2-3; V: TRBV29-1; DNA: TGCAGCGTTGAGGGGACTAGCGGGGGGCGACCGAGCACAGATACGCAGTATTTT; CDR3: CSVEGTSGGRPSTDTQYF
D: NA; size: once; J: TRBJ2-5; V: TRBV4-3; DNA: TGCGCCAGCAGCCAAGATAGAGGGGAGACCCAGTACTTC; CDR3: CASSQDRGETQYF
D: NA; size: NA; J: TRBJ2-5; V: TRBV7-8; DNA: TGTGCCAGCAGCTTCGGAGAGACCCAGTACTTC; CDR3: CASSFGETQYF
D: NA; size: few; J: TRBJ1-1; V: TRBV6-5; DNA: TGTGCCAGCAGCCATTCCAGGGGGAACACTGAAGCTTTCTTT; CDR3: CASSHSRGNTEAFF
D: NA; size: NA; J: TRBJ1-4; V: TRBV20-1; DNA: TGCATGCGAGCAACTAATGAAAAACTGTTTTTT; CDR3: CMRATNEKLFF
D: NA; size: NA; J: TRBJ1-4; V: TRBV19; DNA: TGTGCCAGTAGCCCCACCAAAGGGTTAAGAGGGGAAAAACTGTTTTTT; CDR3: CASSPTKGLRGEKLFF
D: NA; size: NA; J: TRBJ1-6; V: TRBV28; DNA: TGTGCCAGCAGTTCGGGTCCTAGCTCCTATAATTCACCCCTCCACTTT; CDR3: CASSSGPSSYNSPLHF
D: NA; size: NA; J: TRBJ2-3; V: TRBV12-3/TRBV12-4; DNA: TGTGCCAGCAGTTTAACAGATACGCAGTATTTT; CDR3: CASSLTDTQYF
D: NA; size: NA; J: TRBJ1-1; V: TRBV5-4; DNA: TGTGCCAGCAGCCCTGGAGGGATCCGATTGAACACTGAAGCTTTCTTT; CDR3: CASSPGGIRLNTEAFF
D: NA; size: NA; J: TRBJ2-5; V: TRBV7-2; DNA: TGTGCCAGCAGCAACACTTCGTCTGCTGTCGGGACCCAGTACTTC; CDR3: CASSNTSSAVGTQYF
D: NA; size: NA; J: TRBJ1-6; V: TRBV7-2; DNA: TGTGCCAGCAGCTTACGGATTAGGGGTTCACCCCTCCACTTT; CDR3: CASSLRIRGSPLHF
D: NA; size: NA; J: TRBJ1-2; V: TRBV3-1/TRBV3-2; DNA: TGTGCCAGCAGCCTGGGGGGCAACTATGGCTACACCTTC; CDR3: CASSLGGNYGYTF
D: TRBD1; size: NA; J: TRBJ1-1; V: TRBV2; DNA: TGTGCCAGCAGTGAAACGTACGGACAGGGAGGCACTGAAGCTTTCTTT; CDR3: CASSETYGQGGTEAFF
D: TRBD2; size: NA; J: TRBJ2-1; V: TRBV5-1; DNA: TGCGCCAGCAGCATCGAGCGGGGGCGATACAATGAGCAGTTCTTC; CDR3: CASSIERGRYNEQFF
D: NA; size: NA; J: TRBJ1-2; V: TRBV11-2; DNA: TGTGCCAGCAGCTTAGGCCCGGTCAACTATGGCTACACCTTC; CDR3: CASSLGPVNYGYTF
D: NA; size: NA; J: TRBJ2-5; V: TRBV7-2; DNA: TGTGCCAGCAGGCCTCGGCCCGCGGGAGAGACCCAGTACTTC; CDR3: CASRPRPAGETQYF
D: NA; size: NA; J: TRBJ1-5; V: TRBV7-2; DNA: TGTGCCAGCACCCCGGCGCCCCTGGAGCAGCCCCAGCATTTT; CDR3: CASTPAPLEQPQHF
D: NA; size: NA; J: TRBJ2-5; V: TRBV29-1; DNA: TGCAGCGTTGAAAGGTACCAAGAGACCCAGTACTTC; CDR3: CSVERYQETQYF
D: NA; size: NA; J: TRBJ1-2; V: TRBV2; DNA: TGTGCCAGCAGTATGGATGAAGATGGCTACACCTTC; CDR3: CASSMDEDGYTF
D: TRBD1; size: NA; J: TRBJ1-2; V: TRBV30; DNA: TGTGCCTGGAGTGGGAGCCGGGACAGCAACTATGGCTACACCTTC; CDR3: CAWSGSRDSNYGYTF
D: TRBD1; size: once; J: TRBJ1-2; V: TRBV5-6; DNA: TGTGCCAGCAGCTTGTGGGACAGGGACTTTAGGTATGGCTACACCTTC; CDR3: CASSLWDRDFRYGYTF
D: TRBD1; size: NA; J: TRBJ2-1; V: TRBV24-1; DNA: TGTGCCACCAGTGATTGGGAGGACAGGGGGAATGAGCAGTTCTTC; CDR3: CATSDWEDRGNEQFF
D: NA; size: NA; J: TRBJ2-3; V: TRBV19; DNA: TGTGCCAGCCGAAGGACGGGAACTAGCACAGATACGCAGTATTTT; CDR3: CASRRTGTSTDTQYF
D: NA; size: once; J: TRBJ1-2; V: TRBV6-5; DNA: TGTGCCAGCTCGAGGAGGGGTGAGGGCTACACCTTC; CDR3: CASSRRGEGYTF
D: NA; size: NA; J: TRBJ1-2; V: TRBV10-3; DNA: TGTGCCATCAGGGAGGGTTTGAGCAACTATGGCTACACCTTC; CDR3: CAIREGLSNYGYTF